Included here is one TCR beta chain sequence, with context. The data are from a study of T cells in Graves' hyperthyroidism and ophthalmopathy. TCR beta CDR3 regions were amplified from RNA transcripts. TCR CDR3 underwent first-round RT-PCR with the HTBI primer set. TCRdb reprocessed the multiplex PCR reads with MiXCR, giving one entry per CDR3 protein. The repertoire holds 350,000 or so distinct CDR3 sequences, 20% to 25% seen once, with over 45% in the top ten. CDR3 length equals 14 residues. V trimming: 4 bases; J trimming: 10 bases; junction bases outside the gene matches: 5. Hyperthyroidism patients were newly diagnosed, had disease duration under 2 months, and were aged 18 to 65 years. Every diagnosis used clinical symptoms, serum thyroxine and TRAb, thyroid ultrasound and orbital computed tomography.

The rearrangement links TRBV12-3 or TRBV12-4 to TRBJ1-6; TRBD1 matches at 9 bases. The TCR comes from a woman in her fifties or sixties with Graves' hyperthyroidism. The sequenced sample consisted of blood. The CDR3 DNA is TGTGCCAGCAGTTCCGGGACAGGGAACTCACCCCTCCACTTT. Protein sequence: CASSSGTGNSPLHF.